The source of this TCR beta chain is a study of cytomegalovirus exposure and HLA in healthy donors. Study information: Inside one of the first data releases sat around 86 million unique TCRs taken from HLA-typed donors. Study-level points and caveats: For cytomegalovirus status, the classifier reportedly gave diagnoses with high specificity and sensitivity. Sequencing likely generated an artifact that appeared as a cluster of highly shared sequence variants. There were some V segments, including TRBV6-2 and TRBV6-3, excluded as indistinguishable.

A multiplex PCR was run with 60 Vbeta primers and 13 Jbeta primers. Method: immunoSEQ multiplex PCR; TCRdb's copy keeps in-frame clones and lacks some. The sample lists roughly 190,000 clones; 80% to 85% were seen once. Comments on this clone: The antigen remains undetermined.

Germline V gives CDR1 SGHTS, CDR2 YDEGEE. The CDR3 length is 17 residues. V lost 0 bases to trimming and J lost 0 bases; unmatched junction nucleotides: 4. This chain connects TRBV5-8 to TRBJ2-1, with 9 bases aligning to TRBD2. This clonotype originated in a woman in her forties in good health and CMV-seronegative. Input material: PBMCs. CDR3 region: CASSLETSGTSYNEQFF. The CDR3 bases are TGTGCCAGCAGCTTGGAGACTAGCGGTACCTCCTACAATGAGCAGTTCTTC. Together with reference TRBV5-8 and TRBJ2-1, the CDR3 gives the full variable domain: EAGVTQSPTHLIKTRGQQATLRCSPISGHTSVYWYQQALGLGLQFLLWYDEGEERNRGNFPPRFSGRQFPNYSSELNVNALELEDSALYLCASSLETSGTSYNEQFFGPGTRLTVL.